The TCR beta chain described here comes from a study of synovial regulatory T cells in juvenile arthritis (dated by TCRdb to between 2015 and 2017). Turning to the overall study: Among sequenced patients, a few were therapy-naive, one received methotrexate plus infliximab, about six received methotrexate, and one had no treatment information. The study compared the TCRbeta CDR3 repertoires of blood iaTreg cells, other blood Treg cells and synovial fluid Treg cells taken from matched patient samples. Effector T cell subsets were also sequenced in this cohort for comparisons, but the Treg dataset alone covers only blood and synovial fluid Treg cells. The TCR repertoire comparisons covered Treg and Teff subsets from about a dozen JIA patients with active disease. General study outcomes and caveats: Compared with other blood Treg cells, blood iaTreg cells had lower TCR diversity, a finding consistent with antigen-driven expansion. iaTreg TCR repertoires were found to be largely private across patients and to partially overlap with synovial Teff and blood CPL repertoires. Synovial Treg cells shared more CDR3 sequences with iaTreg cells than with other blood Treg cells; Chao-Jaccard similarity confirmed closer relation.

TCR repertoire donors were approximately eleven juvenile idiopathic arthritis patients with active disease who had not reached inactive disease, 3 polyarticular and 8 oligoarticular. The TCR-sequenced patients had a median age of approximately 12 years (range about 2.3-25) and median disease duration of around 7 years (range 0.2-19.1). Samples for TCR repertoire analysis came from two centres in Italy. Peripheral blood mononuclear cells were separated using a Histopaque-1077 density gradient and frozen in 90% FCS with around 10% DMSO. A note on this clone: The specificity of this receptor is unknown.

Library preparation employed the immunoSEQ multiplex PCR assay. TCRbeta CDR3 sequencing was carried out by Adaptive Biotechnologies. For the original study's pipeline: To assess repertoire similarity, the researchers used the Chao-modified Jaccard index along with median clonotype overlap taken from 200 random subsamples at equal sample size. The similarity analyses were based on either productive nucleotide sequences or amino acid sequences translated in silico. Hierarchical clustering with single linkage and t-SNE based on Chao-modified Jaccard distances were used to compare repertoires. Repertoire diversity was assessed with the Renyi index over a range of alpha values after the sample sizes were normalised. TCRdb carries this immuneACCESS record with in-frame sequences only. Its versions omit some clonotypes, under half of them owing to an unresolved V gene in the studies checked, with the rest unexplained. Clone size and the V and J calls come from that table; the DNA yielded D and trimming. In this sample's table one finds 8,000 to 10,000 clones. About 0.74% of the sample comes from the top ten.

Sequencing was performed on Treg cells from blood. The label giving this sample's cell subset or site can be read as: remaining (HLA-DR-negative) circulating blood Treg cells. The receptor's source is a donor between 2 and 29 years old with juvenile idiopathic arthritis.

The CDR3 is CAISESKREGAPYGYTF. The chain joins TRBV10-3 to TRBJ1-2. Per the germline V gene, ENHRY is the CDR1 and SYGVKD is the CDR2. The CDR3, from cysteine to phenylalanine, totals 17 residues. The entry carries no DNA sequence.